Shown below are 30 T cell receptor beta chains from a single sample sequenced in a study of blood T cell repertoires in COVID-19. TCRdb's table, derived via immunoSEQ multiplex PCR, lists solely in-frame clones and lacks some. Among approximately 77,000 clones, around three quarters were seen once, and the ten largest hold under 5.5%. The sample taken for sequencing was peripheral blood. These receptor sequences come from an older woman with acute or convalescent COVID-19.

This clone was counted once. J is TRBJ1-5 and V is TRBV7-9; 8 bases align to TRBD1. This CDR3 has 18 amino acids. The J segment lost 7 bases and the V segment lost 0 bases, leaving 14 bases of the junction unmatched. The V gene's germline CDR1 is SEHNR and CDR2 FQNEAQ (reference sequence). CDR3 loop: CASSLAGESRGRGQPQHF. In DNA form, the CDR3 reads TGTGCCAGCAGCTTAGCGGGGGAAAGCAGGGGGCGAGGCCAGCCCCAGCATTTT.

The rearrangement uses TRBV2 and TRBJ1-2, with 9 bases lining up with TRBD1. CDR1 SNHLY and CDR2 FYNNEI come from the germline V gene. CDR3 length: 17 amino acids. V was pared by 1 base and J by 4 bases, with 10 bases of the junction left unmatched. The DNA for the CDR3 is TGTGCCAGCAGTGAAGGGGGGACAGGGCGAGTCTCCTATGGCTACACCTTC. This gives the protein CASSEGGTGRVSYGYTF.

V gene TRBV19 combines with J gene TRBJ2-3; the match to TRBD1 covers 8 bases. This CDR3 is 15 amino acids long. V shed 7 bases and J 1 base; nucleotides not matched to a gene: 7. CDR1 and CDR2 from the germline V gene are LNHDA and SQIVND (reference sequence). This chain's CDR3 is CASTWDRYGTDTQYF. The CDR3 DNA is TGTGCCAGTACCTGGGACAGGTATGGCACAGATACGCAGTATTTT.

The V call is TRBV24-1, the J call TRBJ1-4; D is perhaps TRBD1 (6 bases). Germline CDR1 is KGHDR and CDR2 is SFDVKD. Trimming pared 3 bases from V and 5 bases from J, leaving 15 bases between. CDR3 length: 16 residues. For the CDR3, the DNA is TGTGCCACCAGTGATATTCCCGACAGGAAGAATGAAAAACTGTTTTTT. It specifies CATSDIPDRKNEKLFF.

The chain combines TRBV7-2 with TRBJ2-2; 9 bases match TRBD2. V shed 5 bases and J 6 bases; nucleotides not matched to a gene: 4. There are 14 residues in the CDR3. Germline V lookup: CDR1 SGHTA, CDR2 FQGNSA. CDR3 loop: CASSPASGAGELFF. CDR3 in DNA: TGTGCCAGCAGCCCCGCTAGCGGGGCCGGGGAGCTGTTTTTT.

The chain couples TRBV18 to TRBJ1-2, with D possibly matching TRBD1 (6 bases). The CDR3 spans 17 residues. V shed 3 bases and J shed 4 bases, with 21 bases lying between them. The germline V gene encodes CDR1 KGHSH and CDR2 LQKENI. The DNA of the CDR3 is TGTGCCAGCTCACCCTCCGGGTCAGGGGCTGGGGTCTATGGCTACACCTTC. Translation gives CASSPSGSGAGVYGYTF.

This clone was detected once. V is TRBV4-1 and J is TRBJ1-5; tentatively, D is TRBD1 (5 bases). Germline V gene data show CDR1 as MGHRA and CDR2 as YSYEKL. V lost 1 base to trimming and J lost 5 bases, with 15 bases between them. The CDR3 is 16 amino acids. The DNA of the CDR3 is TGCGCCAGCAGCCAAGTAAGGCAGGGTGATCATCAGCCCCAGCATTTT. Its protein product is CASSQVRQGDHQPQHF.

This clone was seen a single time. V usage is TRBV7-2 and J usage is TRBJ1-1, with a possible D match to TRBD1 (5 bases). With 5 bases removed from V and 1 base from J, the gap between germline ends came to 14 bases. This CDR3 is 15 amino acids long. Germline V lookup: CDR1 SGHTA, CDR2 FQGNSA. In DNA form, the CDR3 reads TGTGCCAGCAGCCTAGAACTGGGGCCGAACACTGAAGCTTTCTTT. Translating it yields CASSLELGPNTEAFF.

This clone was found once. This chain links TRBV18 with TRBJ2-1; 10 nucleotides match TRBD1. Germline assignment: CDR1 KGHSH and CDR2 LQKENI. Germline trimming cut 3 bases from V and 9 bases from J; bases unmatched to any gene: 11. The CDR3 spans 16 residues. CDR3 in amino acids: CASSPPQTGGHGEQFF. DNA of the CDR3: TGTGCCAGCTCACCGCCCCAGACAGGGGGCCATGGTGAGCAGTTCTTC.

This rearrangement joins TRBV19 to TRBJ1-4, with TRBD1 matching over 8 bases. V lost 10 bases and J lost 4; bases outside the gene matches: 11. Germline loops: CDR1 LNHDA, CDR2 SQIVND (reference sequence). CDR3 length: 15 residues. CDR3 sequence reads: CATVAPDRDNEKLFF. The CDR3 DNA sequence: TGTGCCACCGTAGCCCCGGACAGGGATAATGAAAAACTGTTTTTT.

The rearrangement joins TRBV6-1 to TRBJ1-1; D is ambiguous. V was cut by 3 bases and J by 10 bases, with 12 bases left in between. CDR3 length equals 12 residues. Germline V gene lookup returns CDR1 MNHNS and CDR2 SASEGT. The CDR3 DNA follows: TGTGCCAGCAGTGACGGACCCGCGGGAGCTTTCTTT. This gives the protein CASSDGPAGAFF.

This CDR3 reads CASSQDQGLLNYGYTF. CDR3 sequence (DNA): TGTGCCAGCAGCCAAGATCAGGGCTTGCTCAACTATGGCTACACCTTC. The chain links TRBV14 to TRBJ1-2, with D possibly matching TRBD1 (5 bases). This CDR3 is built from 16 residues. Per the germline V gene, CDR1 is SGHDN and CDR2 is FVKESK. The germline V and J ends were trimmed by 0 bases and 2 bases, with 13 bases remaining between them.

The V gene is TRBV5-1, the J gene TRBJ1-4; D call uncertain. The V and J ends lost 4 bases and 6 bases respectively, with 13 bases between them. CDR1 SGHRS and CDR2 YFSETQ come from the germline V gene. The CDR3 is 14 residues long. The CDR3 sequence is CASSKGERDEKLFF. CDR3 DNA sequence: TGCGCCAGCAGCAAAGGAGAAAGAGATGAAAAACTGTTTTTT.

The CDR3 coding sequence is TGCGCCAGCAGCTTGAGCAGGGGCCACGAGCAGTACTTC. Its protein is CASSLSRGHEQYF. The chain recombines TRBV5-1 with TRBJ2-7; a possible D gene is TRBD1 (6 bases). The germline CDR1 and CDR2 sequences are SGHRS and YFSETQ. Between the trimmed V and J ends, which lost 1 base and 5 bases, there was a span of 10 bases. The CDR3 is 13 amino acids.

CDR3 amino acids: CASMTGGGNTQYF. The CDR3 coding sequence is TGTGCCAGCATGACAGGGGGCGGGAATACGCAGTATTTT. This chain joins TRBV2 and TRBJ2-3; 10 bases map to TRBD1. From germline, CDR1 is SNHLY and CDR2 FYNNEI. This CDR3 comprises 13 residues. V lost 7 bases to trimming and J lost 7 bases; unmatched junction nucleotides: 5.

This rearrangement joins TRBV19 to TRBJ1-5, with 8 bases aligning to TRBD1. This CDR3 is 15 amino acids long. V dropped 7 bases and J dropped 6; count of bases not matched to a gene: 11. CDR1 is LNHDA and CDR2 is SQIVND in the germline V gene (reference sequence). The CDR3 bases are TGTGCCAGTAAAGAAACAGGGGGAGGTGGTCAGCCCCAGCATTTT. Translation: CASKETGGGGQPQHF. Full variable domain (missing parts from reference TRBV19 and TRBJ1-5): DGGITQSPKYLFRKEGQNVTLSCEQNLNHDAMYWYRQDPGQGLRLIYYSQIVNDFQKGDIAEGYSVSREKKESFPLTVTSAQKNPTAFYLCASKETGGGGQPQHFGDGTRLSIL.

This chain uses TRBV3-1 (or the pseudogene TRBV3-2) with TRBJ1-2; tentatively, D is TRBD1 (5 bases). The CDR3 has 17 residues. Deletions cut 0 bases from V and 3 bases from J, with 17 bases between. In germline, CDR1 is LGHDT, CDR2 YNNKEL (reference sequence). This CDR3 is CASSQDIQGGFDYGYTF. In DNA form, the CDR3 reads TGTGCCAGCAGCCAAGATATCCAGGGAGGATTTGACTATGGCTACACCTTC.

The chain employs TRBV18 and TRBJ1-1; weak D call: TRBD1 (6 bases). V was trimmed by 0 bases and J by 3 bases, leaving 8 bases between them. This CDR3 contains 14 residues. Germline CDR1 KGHSH, CDR2 LQKENI. CDR3 sequence reads: CASSPPRGYTEAFF. The CDR3 coding sequence is TGTGCCAGCTCACCACCGAGGGGGTACACTGAAGCTTTCTTT.

The chain is built from TRBV7-9 and TRBJ2-1; the D is unclear. This CDR3 region has 13 residues. The germline CDR1 and CDR2 sequences are SEHNR and FQNEAQ (reference sequence). V was pared by 5 bases and J by 6 bases, with 11 bases between. CDR3 loop: CASSPEASNEQFF. The CDR3 DNA sequence: TGTGCCAGCAGCCCCGAAGCGAGCAATGAGCAGTTCTTC.

The chain couples TRBV6-6 to TRBJ1-4, with a possible D match to TRBD1 (5 bases). V lost 6 bases to trimming and J lost 6 bases, with 14 bases between them. This CDR3 region has 14 residues. CDR1 is MNHNY, CDR2 SVGAGI, per germline (reference sequence). This chain's CDR3 is CASRDRGAHEKLFF. Written as DNA, the CDR3 is TGTGCCAGCAGGGACCGCGGGGCGCATGAAAAACTGTTTTTT.

The rearrangement uses TRBV5-5 and TRBJ1-5; TRBD1 agrees at 7 bases. Germline CDR1 is SGHKS and CDR2 is YYEKEE (reference sequence). The V segment lost 0 bases and the J segment 6 bases; nucleotides outside the gene matches: 6. The CDR3 totals 15 residues. The CDR3 sequence is CASSLVQGEVQPQHF. DNA of the CDR3: TGTGCCAGCAGCTTGGTTCAGGGGGAGGTTCAGCCCCAGCATTTT.

This rearrangement joins TRBV19 to TRBJ1-1, with TRBD1 matching 8 bases. V lost 6 bases, J lost 5 bases, and 5 bases stayed unmatched. The CDR3 sequence is 13 residues long. Germline V CDR1 and CDR2: LNHDA, SQIVND (reference sequence). CDR3 DNA sequence: TGTGCCAGTAGCGAACAGGGGGTGACTGAAGCTTTCTTT. Translation gives CASSEQGVTEAFF.

V usage is TRBV7-2 and J usage is TRBJ1-2, with D unclear. In germline, CDR1 is SGHTA, CDR2 FQGNSA. The CDR3 is made up of 14 amino acids. Trimming shortened V by 7 bases and J by 10 bases, and 22 bases separated the two germline ends. As DNA, the CDR3 is TGTGCCAGCATCGATAGAGGCAGAAGTACTCACTACACCTTC. This gives the protein CASIDRGRSTHYTF. The whole variable domain, filled in from reference TRBV7-2 and TRBJ1-2, reads GAGVSQSPSNKVTEKGKDVELRCDPISGHTALYWYRQSLGQGLEFLIYFQGNSAPDKSGLPSDRFSAERTGGSVSTLTIQRTQQEDSAVYLCASIDRGRSTHYTFGSGTRLTVV.

This chain joins TRBV5-1 and TRBJ2-7, with 7 positions matching TRBD1. The ends lost 4 bases at V and 0 bases at J; junction bases unmatched: 4. The germline gives CDR1 SGHRS, CDR2 YFSETQ. This CDR3 region has 14 residues. This chain's CDR3 is CASSLGQSSYEQYF. The CDR3 nucleotides are TGCGCCAGCAGCCTGGGACAGAGCTCCTACGAGCAGTACTTC.

The CDR3 coding sequence is TGTGCCACCAGTGATTTGCTTAGAGCGGGGGGCGACACTTACACAGATACGCAGTATTTT. Encoded protein: CATSDLLRAGGDTYTDTQYF. The V call is TRBV24-1, the J call TRBJ2-3; 9 bases match TRBD2. V shed 0 bases, J shed 2 bases, and the junction held 14 bases outside the gene matches. Per germline, CDR1 KGHDR and CDR2 SFDVKD. CDR3 length equals 20 residues.

This rearrangement joins TRBV4-1 to TRBJ2-1, with TRBD2 identical over 9 bases. The CDR3 spans 15 residues. The V gene's germline CDR1 is MGHRA and CDR2 YSYEKL. The V segment lost 1 base and the J segment 9 bases; nucleotides outside the gene matches: 7. DNA for the CDR3: TGCGCCAGCAGCCAAGCTGGCCTAGCGGGGTCTGAGCAGTTCTTC. Its translation is CASSQAGLAGSEQFF.

The chain recombines TRBV20-1 with TRBJ1-5; a weak D match, TRBD1 (5 bases). V was shortened by 3 bases and J by 5 bases, with 14 bases between the two germline ends. The CDR3 sequence is 14 residues long. Germline CDR1 DFQATT, CDR2 SNEGSKA (reference sequence). As DNA, the CDR3 is TGCAGTGCTAGTAGGGGAGGGAGGCATCAGCCCCAGCATTTT. This codes for CSASRGGRHQPQHF.

The rearrangement uses TRBV7-9 and TRBJ1-6; D is ambiguous. Trimming removed 7 bases at V and 6 bases at J, with 10 bases between. In germline, CDR1 is SEHNR, CDR2 FQNEAQ (reference sequence). The CDR3 covers 13 residues. CDR3 sequence (DNA): TGTGCCAGCACTCCCGGGTCTAATTCACCCCTCCACTTT. It yields the protein CASTPGSNSPLHF.

This chain links TRBV6-6 with TRBJ1-5; D gene uncertain. In germline, CDR1 is MNHNY, CDR2 SVGAGI (reference sequence). V gave up 0 bases and J gave up 4 bases, with 10 bases separating them. The CDR3 has 15 residues. DNA of the CDR3: TGTGCCAGCAGTTACTCGTACATAATTAATCAGCCCCAGCATTTT. Protein sequence: CASSYSYIINQPQHF.

This chain's CDR3 is CASSLGVGRSNQPQHF. CDR3 in DNA: TGTGCCAGCAGCTTAGGAGTCGGTCGATCCAATCAGCCCCAGCATTTT. V and J are TRBV7-8 and TRBJ1-5; D is unclear. V gave up 1 base and J gave up 3 bases, with 13 bases separating them. CDR3 size: 16 residues. Germline CDR1 reads SGHVS; CDR2 reads FQNEAQ. The entire variable domain, with the rest obtained from reference TRBV7-8 and TRBJ1-5, is as follows: GAGVSQSPRYKVAKRGQDVALRCDPISGHVSLFWYQQALGQGPEFLTYFQNEAQLDKSGLPSDRFFAERPEGSVSTLKIQRTQQEDSAVYLCASSLGVGRSNQPQHFGDGTRLSIL.